This passage covers 4 T cell receptor beta chains from one sample sequenced in a study of T cells in localized non-small cell lung cancer. Some clones are missing from TCRdb's copy, which holds only in-frame ones; the method was immunoSEQ multiplex PCR. The table includes approximately 83,000 clones, approximately 90% detected once. Sequences were derived from peripheral blood, sampled before any cancer treatment. The receptor set was obtained from a woman aged 35 to 70 with stage I squamous cell lung carcinoma.

This chain uses TRBV10-2 with TRBJ2-7; D ambiguous. Germline V gene sequence: CDR1 WSHSY, CDR2 SAAADI. V dropped 3 bases and J dropped 6 bases, with 9 bases sitting between them. The CDR3 has 12 amino acids. This CDR3 reads CASSDGWGEQYF. The CDR3 nucleotides read TGCGCCAGCAGTGACGGATGGGGCGAGCAGTACTTC.

The chain combines TRBV7-9 with TRBJ2-1, with D unclear. Trimming cost V 6 bases and J 5 bases, with 5 bases left between them. CDR1 SEHNR and CDR2 FQNEAQ come from the germline V gene (reference sequence). The CDR3 runs 11 residues. DNA for the CDR3: TGTGCCAGCAGGGAAAACAATGAGCAGTTCTTC. Protein sequence: CASRENNEQFF.

The count of this clone is one. V is TRBV18 and J is TRBJ2-7, with D maybe TRBD1 (5 bases). V lost 3 bases to trimming and J lost 3 bases, with 9 bases between them. The CDR3 sequence is 13 residues long. Per the germline V gene, CDR1 is KGHSH and CDR2 is LQKENI. DNA of the CDR3: TGTGCCAGCTCACCGGTCAGGGACTACGAGCAGTACTTC. Its translation: CASSPVRDYEQYF.

This chain links TRBV5-8 with TRBJ2-7, with TRBD1 matching 7 bases. Germline assignment: CDR1 SGHTS and CDR2 YDEGEE. J was trimmed by 3 bases and V by 0 bases; bases with no gene match: 6. The CDR3 has 15 amino acids. CDR3 sequence: CASSLVGQAIYEQYF. In DNA form, the CDR3 reads TGTGCCAGCAGCTTGGTCGGACAGGCCATCTACGAGCAGTACTTC.